The 20 T cell receptor beta chains below all came from one sample that was sequenced in a study of early T cells in non-severe SARS-CoV-2 infection. MiXCR was run by TCRdb on the 5' RACE reads, yielding one entry per CDR3 protein. The sample lists 55,000 to 70,000 distinct CDR3 sequences; roughly an eighth were seen once. The sample comprised whole blood. The receptors shown here come from an adult who was a healthcare worker with PCR-confirmed SARS-CoV-2 infection or an uninfected control (not recorded which).

At least ten counts were recorded for this clonotype. The chain recombines TRBV27 with TRBJ1-1, with 12 positions matching TRBD1. J was trimmed by 4 bases and V by 4 bases; bases with no gene match: 4. The CDR3 consists of 15 residues. The germline V gene encodes CDR1 MNHEY and CDR2 SMNVEV (reference sequence). CDR3 bases: TGTGCCAGCAGTTCGGGACAGGGGGCCCCCACTGAAGCTTTCTTT. Translated: CASSSGQGAPTEAFF.

V gene TRBV5-1 combines with J gene TRBJ1-2; possibly TRBD1 for D (5 bases). Per the germline V gene, CDR1 is SGHRS and CDR2 is YFSETQ. V lost 2 bases, J lost 6 bases, and 8 bases lay in between. This CDR3 has 12 amino acids. The CDR3 DNA reads as TGCGCCAGCAGCTTCGACAGAGATGGCTACACCTTC. Amino acids: CASSFDRDGYTF.

Of note for this clonotype: One end of the junction varies from germline; a read error may be responsible. J is TRBJ2-7 and V is TRBV29-1, with TRBD2 as a possible D gene (6 bases). CDR3 size: 12 residues. The germline V gene encodes CDR1 SQVTM and CDR2 ANQGSEA. For the CDR3, the DNA is TGCAGCGTCCGCGCTAGCGTCTACGAGCAGCACTTC. It yields the protein CSVRASVYEQHF.

This clonotype appeared many times. V and J are TRBV5-4 and TRBJ1-1; unclear D gene. This CDR3 has 14 amino acids. From germline, CDR1 is SGHNT and CDR2 YYREEE (reference sequence). V was shortened by 0 bases and J by 2 bases, with 8 bases between the two germline ends. CDR3 amino acids: CASSLAARNTEAFF. In DNA, the CDR3 is TGTGCCAGCAGCTTGGCGGCCAGAAACACTGAAGCTTTCTTT.

This clonotype has a count of ten or more. The rearrangement links TRBV11-2 to TRBJ1-3; D remains unclear. V lost 0 bases and J lost 4, with 7 bases in between. Germline V CDR1 and CDR2: SGHAT, FQNNGV. CDR3 length equals 14 residues. CDR3 in amino acids: CASSLDGGGNTIYF. CDR3 DNA: TGTGCCAGCAGCTTAGATGGCGGGGGAAACACCATATATTTT.

Details on this clonotype: A read error may explain this, as a much larger clone is one base away. The chain uses TRBV6-1 and TRBJ1-2; D gene ambiguous. The CDR3 has 14 amino acids. Germline CDR1 reads MNHNS; CDR2 reads SASEGT. The CDR3: CASSARRPFYGYAF. The DNA of the CDR3 is TGTGCCAGCAGTGCCCGACGGCCTTTCTATGGCTACGCCTTC.

The sample holds many counts of this clonotype. This sequence joins TRBV4-1 and TRBJ2-3; D ambiguous. The CDR3 loop spans 13 amino acids. CDR1 is MGHRA, CDR2 YSYEKL, per germline. V lost 3 bases, J lost 3 bases, and 7 bases lay in between. CDR3 in amino acids: CASSHPRTDTQYF. Here the CDR3 DNA reads TGCGCCAGCAGCCACCCTCGGACAGATACGCAGTATTTT.

This clonotype was counted many times. The chain links TRBV6-6 to TRBJ2-5; TRBD2 matches at 7 bases. CDR1 is MNHNY, CDR2 SVGAGI, per germline (reference sequence). The V segment lost 5 bases and the J segment 5 bases; nucleotides outside the gene matches: 14. This CDR3 contains 16 residues. The CDR3 DNA reads TGTGCCAGCAGTGAAGGCCGGGACTACCTAACGGAGACCCAGTACTTC. Translating it yields CASSEGRDYLTETQYF.

This clonotype came up a few times. V and J are TRBV28 and TRBJ2-7; D might be TRBD1 (6 bases). Trimming cost V 0 bases and J 4 bases, with 13 bases left between them. There are 15 residues in the CDR3. Germline CDR1 reads MDHEN; CDR2 reads SYDVKM. Here the CDR3 DNA reads TGTGCCAGCAGTTTATGGGGTGAGGGGGTTTACGAGCAGTACTTC. It encodes CASSLWGEGVYEQYF.

This chain connects TRBV29-1 to TRBJ1-1, with D perhaps TRBD1 (6 bases). Per the germline V gene, CDR1 is SQVTM and CDR2 is ANQGSEA. V lost 7 bases to trimming and J lost 5 bases, with 17 bases between them. The CDR3 length is 13 residues. The CDR3 bases are TGCAGCGGAGGCAACAGGGCAGGTACTGAAGCTTTCTTT. Its protein product is CSGGNRAGTEAFF.

The rearrangement links TRBV29-1 to TRBJ1-1; D is perhaps TRBD1 (5 bases). The CDR3 is 14 amino acids. The V end lost 4 bases, the J end lost 3 bases, and 15 bases lay between the germline ends. Germline V CDR1 and CDR2: SQVTM, ANQGSEA. The chain's CDR3 is CSVGKRVRDTEAFF. The CDR3 bases are TGCAGCGTTGGGAAGCGGGTCAGGGACACTGAAGCTTTCTTT.

In this sample, this clonotype turned up many times. The J gene is TRBJ2-3, the V gene TRBV14, with D tentatively TRBD2 (6 bases). The CDR3 contains 14 residues. Germline V CDR1 and CDR2: SGHDN, FVKESK. The ends were cut back, 0 bases at V and 7 bases at J, with 11 bases in the middle. CDR3 sequence (DNA): TGTGCCAGCAGCCAAGAGGACTACGTTCATACGCAGTATTTT. It specifies CASSQEDYVHTQYF. The whole variable domain, remainder taken from reference TRBV14 and TRBJ2-3, is EAGVTQFPSHSVIEKGQTVTLRCDPISGHDNLYWYRRVMGKEIKFLLHFVKESKQDESGMPNNRFLAERTGGTYSTLKVQPAELEDSGVYFCASSQEDYVHTQYFGPGTRLTVL.

The DNA of the CDR3 is TGTGCCAGCAGTGACTTGAGAGGACAGGTGGACACCGGGGAGCTGTTTTTT. Its protein product is CASSDLRGQVDTGELFF. The gene calls are TRBV25-1 and TRBJ2-2, with 7 nucleotides matching TRBD1. CDR3 length: 17 residues. J was trimmed by 3 bases and V by 3 bases; bases with no gene match: 10. The germline V gene has CDR1 MGHDK and CDR2 SYGVNS.

The chain joins TRBV3-1 to TRBJ2-5; D ambiguous. The CDR3 extends over 11 amino acids. Looked up from germline, CDR1 is LGHDT and CDR2 is YNNKEL (reference sequence). V was pared by 6 bases and J by 4 bases, with 6 bases between. The CDR3 is CASRFLETQYF. In DNA, the CDR3 is TGTGCCAGCAGGTTTTTAGAGACCCAGTACTTC.

This clonotype occurred a few times. The V gene is TRBV29-1, the J gene TRBJ2-7; TRBD2 might be the D (5 bases). The CDR3 loop spans 15 amino acids. V gave up 6 bases and J gave up 7 bases, with 25 bases separating them. Germline V CDR1 and CDR2: SQVTM, ANQGSEA. CDR3: CSVSYTVTGSGEQYF. CDR3 nucleotide sequence: TGCAGCGTCTCATACACGGTTACGGGTTCGGGGGAGCAGTACTTC.

This clonotype was recorded a few times. The genes are TRBV20-1 and TRBJ1-1, with TRBD1 identical over 8 bases. Germline CDR1 is DFQATT and CDR2 is SNEGSKA (reference sequence). Unmatched junction bases numbered 7, after V lost 0 bases and J lost 10 bases. The CDR3 spans 13 residues. The CDR3, as DNA: TGCAGTGCTAGAGAAAGACAGGGGTTATTAGCTTTCTTT. This translates into CSARERQGLLAFF.

This clonotype was detected a few times. V is TRBV7-2 and J is TRBJ2-7; 7 bases are a match to TRBD1. Trimming at V came to 5 bases and at J to 2 bases, leaving 9 bases not matched to a gene. The CDR3 has 15 amino acids. Germline V gene data show CDR1 as SGHTA and CDR2 as FQGNSA. Here the CDR3 reads CASSPRQGSAYEQYF. The CDR3 bases are TGTGCCAGCAGCCCCCGACAGGGTTCTGCCTACGAGCAGTACTTC.

This clonotype was counted between two and nine times. J is TRBJ2-1 and V is TRBV11-2, with 8 bases identical to TRBD2. CDR3 length: 18 residues. Germline trimming cut 3 bases from V and 6 bases from J; bases unmatched to any gene: 16. Germline V gene lookup returns CDR1 SGHAT and CDR2 FQNNGV. CDR3 DNA sequence: TGTGCCAGCAGCTTTCTGAGTGGTCATAGCGGGGTCACCAATGAGCAGTTCTTC. Its protein is CASSFLSGHSGVTNEQFF.

In its sample, this clonotype was seen a few times. The chain links TRBV29-1 to TRBJ2-3; the match to TRBD2 covers 8 bases. The germline gives CDR1 SQVTM, CDR2 ANQGSEA. This CDR3 has 13 amino acids. Germline trimming cut 5 bases from V and 4 bases from J; bases unmatched to any gene: 5. CDR3 amino acids: CSVRGGGPDTQYF. The CDR3 DNA is TGCAGCGTTCGGGGCGGGGGGCCAGATACGCAGTATTTT.

V gene TRBV7-9 combines with J gene TRBJ2-7, with D tentatively TRBD1 (5 bases). The CDR3 covers 13 residues. Per the germline V gene, CDR1 is SEHNR and CDR2 is FQNEAQ (reference sequence). V was shortened by 11 bases and J by 5 bases, with 19 bases between the two germline ends. The CDR3 DNA sequence: TGTGCCTGCCAGGGCCCACCTGATCACGAGCAGTACTTC. Protein sequence: CACQGPPDHEQYF.